The 11 T cell receptor beta chains listed next were all sequenced from one sample in a study of CXCR4 blockade with PD-1 therapy in pancreatic cancer. The method was immunoSEQ multiplex PCR; TCRdb's version includes in-frame clones alone and lacks a portion of them. The sample shows fewer than 800 clones, more than 35% of them seen only once. Sequencing was done on a sample of tumor tissue. The source is a human donor with pancreatic ductal adenocarcinoma.

Turning to this clone: Because the CDR3's place on the DNA is in doubt, the DNA is left out and the CDR3 is given as listed by TCRdb. The chain carries TRBV14 and TRBJ1-1; the D call TRBD1 from the table was never checked on the DNA. The CDR3 is 14 residues long, ends included. In germline, CDR1 is SGHDN, CDR2 FVKESK. The CDR3 protein is CASSQELVAGGIAF.

This chain joins TRBV6-8 and TRBJ2-5; D is ambiguous. CDR1 MNHGY and CDR2 SAAAGT come from the germline V gene. This CDR3 contains 14 residues. The V end was cut by 2 bases, the J end by 4 bases, with 11 bases between. CDR3 sequence: CASSYGVTGETQYF. Here the CDR3 DNA reads TGTGCCAGCAGTTACGGGGTCACCGGAGAGACCCAGTACTTC.

This clone occurred a few times. This chain connects TRBV28 to TRBJ1-1; TRBD1 agrees at 11 bases. The CDR3 has 15 amino acids. Germline V gene data show CDR1 as MDHEN and CDR2 as SYDVKM. The ends lost 3 bases at V and 4 bases at J; junction bases unmatched: 4. CDR3 nucleotides: TGTGCCAGCAGTTTTAAGGGGACAGGGGGCACTGAAGCTTTCTTT. This translates into CASSFKGTGGTEAFF.

This clone is classed as large. The CDR3 DNA reads as TGTGCCAGCAGCTCAGGACAGAGGACTGAAGCTTTCTTT. This sequence encodes CASSSGQRTEAFF. The V and J genes are TRBV7-1 and TRBJ1-1; weak D call: TRBD1 (5 bases). TRBV7-1 is annotated as an ORF whose role is uncertain. V was cut by 1 base and J by 5 bases, with 8 bases left in between. This CDR3 has 13 residues.

This chain joins TRBV18 and TRBJ2-2; weak D call: TRBD1 (5 bases). The DNA matches TRBJ1-3 better at its end, which makes the J call doubtful. Germline V gene lookup returns CDR1 KGHSH and CDR2 LQKENI. The CDR3 covers 19 residues. The DNA for the CDR3 is TGTGCCAGCTCACCGCCTAACCCGGGACTCAAGAGCTCTGGAAACACCATATATTTT. Translating gives CASSPPNPGLKSSGNTIYF.

The V gene is TRBV28, the J gene TRBJ1-1; D unclear. V was pared by 0 bases and J by 1 base, with 15 bases between. Germline CDR1 is MDHEN and CDR2 is SYDVKM. This CDR3 has 17 amino acids. This CDR3 reads CASSLWGQRNSNTEAFF. CDR3 DNA: TGTGCCAGCAGTTTATGGGGCCAGCGAAACTCGAACACTGAAGCTTTCTTT.

The CDR3 DNA is TGTGCCAGCAGCTCGGTCGACACTAGCGGTCGCTCCTACGAGCAGTACTTC. Translation gives CASSSVDTSGRSYEQYF. This chain joins TRBV6-8 and TRBJ2-7, with 8 bases lining up with TRBD2. Losses at the gene ends were 6 bases for V and 0 bases for J; bases not matched to a gene: 13. CDR3 size: 17 residues. Germline CDR1 is MNHGY and CDR2 is SAAAGT.

The chain uses TRBV18 and TRBJ2-6, with 9 nucleotides matching TRBD1. The CDR3 spans 16 residues. After removal of 6 bases from V and 15 bases from J, the junction contained 18 bases not matched to a gene. Germline CDR1 reads KGHSH; CDR2 reads LQKENI. CDR3 protein: CASSGEPGTGFRDLTF. CDR3 coding DNA: TGTGCCAGCTCGGGGGAACCCGGGACAGGGTTTAGAGACCTGACTTTC.

The CDR3 DNA follows: TGTGCCAGCAGCTCAGACGACAGGGTCACAGATACGCAGTATTTT. Translation: CASSSDDRVTDTQYF. The genes are TRBV11-3 and TRBJ2-3; TRBD1 matches at 7 bases. The CDR3 covers 15 residues. Germline V lookup: CDR1 SGHNT, CDR2 YENEEA. After removal of 4 bases from V and 2 bases from J, the junction contained 6 bases not matched to a gene.

The chain uses TRBV28 and TRBJ2-7, with 7 bases aligning to TRBD1. CDR1 and CDR2 from the germline V gene are MDHEN and SYDVKM. Germline trimming cut 1 base from V and 3 bases from J; bases unmatched to any gene: 0. The CDR3 has 13 residues. The CDR3 region is CASSLSGGYEQYF. The CDR3 bases are TGTGCCAGCAGTTTATCAGGGGGCTACGAGCAGTACTTC.

The chain combines TRBV14 with TRBJ1-2; a possible D gene is TRBD1 (6 bases). Trimming left V 4 bases short and J 1 base short, with 16 bases between. CDR3 length: 16 residues. Germline CDR1 is SGHDN and CDR2 is FVKESK. CDR3 in amino acids: CASSPRLPRGNYGYTF. For the CDR3, the DNA is TGTGCCAGCAGCCCCCGACTACCCAGGGGTAACTATGGCTACACCTTC.